The 18 T cell receptor beta chains listed next were all sequenced from one sample in a study of T cells after yellow fever vaccination. Each CDR3 protein is one row after TCRdb ran MiXCR on the 5' RACE reads. The sample lists some 340,000 distinct CDR3 sequences; approximately 12% were seen once. Sequences were derived from CD4+ T cells sorted from PBMCs, sampled 45 days after the yellow fever booster vaccination. The receptors were sampled from a young man who received the YFV17D yellow fever vaccine.

The count of this clonotype is one. The chain links TRBV30 to TRBJ2-1; D is possibly TRBD1 (5 bases). Germline V lookup: CDR1 GTSNPN, CDR2 SVGIG (reference sequence). CDR3 length: 14 residues. Trimming cost V 3 bases and J 4 bases, with 13 bases left between them. CDR3 amino acids: CAWRAAGWYNEQFF. The DNA for the CDR3 is TGTGCCTGGAGGGCTGCAGGGTGGTACAATGAGCAGTTCTTC.

This clonotype showed up just a few times. This chain uses TRBV25-1 with TRBJ2-2; D gene uncertain. The CDR3 has 12 residues. Germline V gene lookup returns CDR1 MGHDK and CDR2 SYGVNS. Trimming took off 5 bases at V and 6 bases at J, with 7 bases between the two ends. The CDR3 DNA sequence: TGTGCCAGCAGTACGTACGCCGGGGAGCTGTTTTTT. Its translation: CASSTYAGELFF.

The chain links TRBV12-3 or TRBV12-4 to TRBJ1-1; D unclear. V shed 7 bases and J shed 5 bases, with 8 bases lying between them. The CDR3 loop spans 11 amino acids. The CDR3 here is CASTTWTEAFF. The DNA for the CDR3 is TGTGCCAGCACCACCTGGACTGAAGCTTTCTTT.

This clonotype was counted at least ten times. V and J are TRBV7-9 and TRBJ2-5; 10 positions agree with TRBD2. There are 16 residues in the CDR3. Germline CDR1 and CDR2: SEHNR and FQNEAQ (reference sequence). The V gene end was trimmed by 2 bases and the J gene end by 4 bases; junction bases not matched to a gene: 7. In DNA form, the CDR3 reads TGTGCCAGCAGCTTACGTGCTAGCGGGGGCCGAGAGACCCAGTACTTC. Amino acids: CASSLRASGGRETQYF.

This clonotype was seen ten or more times. V gene TRBV4-1 combines with J gene TRBJ2-5; D might be TRBD1 or TRBD2, each matching 6 bases. This CDR3 has 15 residues. V lost 4 bases and J 3 bases, leaving 15 bases between the germline ends. Per the germline V gene, CDR1 is MGHRA and CDR2 is YSYEKL. The CDR3 DNA is TGCGCCAGCAGCCTCCAGGGGACTTACAAAGAGACCCAGTACTTC. Translated, it gives CASSLQGTYKETQYF.

The V and J genes are TRBV5-1 and TRBJ2-7, with D maybe TRBD2 (5 bases). Germline V CDR1 and CDR2: SGHRS, YFSETQ. There are 14 residues in the CDR3. The V end was cut by 1 base, the J end by 5 bases, with 13 bases between. CDR3 coding DNA: TGCGCCAGCAGCTTGAAGGGCCCCGGGGACGAGCAGTACTTC. Translated: CASSLKGPGDEQYF.

CDR3: CASSVGQYQETQYF. CDR3 DNA: TGTGCCAGCAGCGTAGGGCAGTACCAAGAGACCCAGTACTTC. The chain has TRBV9 and TRBJ2-5; D not resolved. V lost 0 bases to trimming and J lost 0 bases, with 6 bases between them. Looked up from germline, CDR1 is SGDLS and CDR2 is YYNGEE. The CDR3 consists of 14 residues.

This clonotype appeared a few times. This rearrangement joins TRBV10-3 to TRBJ1-6, with TRBD1 matching over 9 bases. Germline-derived CDR1 and CDR2 are ENHRY and SYGVKD. There are 18 residues in the CDR3. The junction had 16 bases not matched to a gene; V was cut back by 11 bases and J by 2 bases. The CDR3 loop reads CAVSRGTGIAAYNSPLHF. DNA for the CDR3: TGTGCCGTCTCGAGGGGGACAGGGATAGCAGCCTATAATTCACCCCTCCACTTT.

The chain carries TRBV12-3 or TRBV12-4 and TRBJ1-3; D uncertain. The CDR3 spans 14 residues. V lost 1 base to trimming and J lost 3 bases, with 7 bases between them. In nucleotides, the CDR3 is TGTGCCAGCAGTTTAGGACCAGTTGGAAACACCATATATTTT. This sequence encodes CASSLGPVGNTIYF.

This clonotype came up a few times. The chain combines TRBV24-1 with TRBJ2-3; 8 bases map to TRBD1. This CDR3 has 16 residues. The V and J ends lost 4 bases and 3 bases, in that order; junction bases with no gene match: 8. Germline CDR1 and CDR2: KGHDR and SFDVKD. The CDR3 sequence: CATSDPGQGWTDTQYF. CDR3 DNA sequence: TGTGCCACCAGTGACCCCGGACAGGGTTGGACAGATACGCAGTATTTT.

This clonotype has a count of ten or more. This CDR3 is CASSSDGSTDTQYF. DNA of the CDR3: TGCGCCAGCAGTTCCGACGGGAGCACAGATACGCAGTATTTT. The rearrangement joins TRBV5-1 to TRBJ2-3; no firm D call. Trimming stripped 5 bases from V and 0 bases from J, with 10 bases between. Germline loops: CDR1 SGHRS, CDR2 YFSETQ. The CDR3 runs 14 residues.

V usage is TRBV7-3 and J usage is TRBJ2-1; 7 bases line up with TRBD2. Germline lookup yields CDR1 SGHTA and CDR2 FQGTGA. The CDR3 extends over 15 amino acids. The V and J ends lost 1 base and 7 bases, in that order; junction bases with no gene match: 7. CDR3 coding DNA: TGTGCCAGCAGCTTAAGTTCAGCGGGGAGGAATGAGCAGTTCTTC. It codes for CASSLSSAGRNEQFF.

V and J are TRBV7-8 and TRBJ2-2; D ambiguous. V lost 5 bases and J lost 5, with 9 bases in between. Germline CDR1 and CDR2: SGHVS and FQNEAQ. The length of the CDR3 is 13 residues. The CDR3 DNA is TGTGCCAGCAGCATTGACCATACCGGGGAGCTGTTTTTT. The encoded protein is CASSIDHTGELFF.

The CDR3 loop is CASSLAIGANTEAFF. The CDR3 DNA reads TGCGCCAGCAGCTTGGCGATCGGGGCGAACACTGAAGCTTTCTTT. The chain recombines TRBV5-1 with TRBJ1-1; tentatively, D is TRBD1 (5 bases). CDR3 size: 15 residues. Germline V gene lookup returns CDR1 SGHRS and CDR2 YFSETQ. Trimming took off 0 bases at V and 1 base at J, with 10 bases between the two ends.

Ten or more counts support this clonotype. The chain uses TRBV6-5 and TRBJ2-3, with a possible D match to TRBD2 (5 bases). Per the germline V gene, CDR1 is MNHEY and CDR2 is SVGAGI. The CDR3 runs to 15 residues. V was cut by 0 bases and J by 7 bases, with 14 bases left in between. As DNA, the CDR3 is TGTGCCAGCAGTTACTCTGTAGGCCTAGCTTATACGCAGTATTTT. Translating gives CASSYSVGLAYTQYF.

This clonotype was counted a few times. The rearrangement joins TRBV5-5 to TRBJ1-5; unclear D gene. Trimming left V 6 bases short and J 1 base short, with 14 bases between. There are 15 residues in the CDR3. In germline, CDR1 is SGHKS, CDR2 YYEKEE (reference sequence). CDR3 amino acids: CASTPRPVSNQPQHF. DNA for the CDR3: TGTGCCAGCACTCCCCGCCCGGTAAGCAATCAGCCCCAGCATTTT.

This clonotype was found a few times. The chain carries TRBV4-1 and TRBJ2-7; 10 bases align to TRBD1. Germline V gene data show CDR1 as MGHRA and CDR2 as YSYEKL. Trimming took 5 bases from V and 2 from J; bases not matched to a gene: 3. The CDR3 length is 14 residues. CDR3 residues: CASSRDRGAYEQYV. The DNA for the CDR3 is TGCGCCAGCAGCAGGGACAGGGGTGCCTACGAGCAGTACGTC.

CDR3 in amino acids: CASSLVGGRVRETQYF. The CDR3 DNA follows: TGTGCCAGCAGCCTAGTGGGAGGTCGGGTACGAGAGACCCAGTACTTC. The chain recombines TRBV7-2 with TRBJ2-5; a possible D gene is TRBD2 (6 bases). Trimming removed 5 bases from V and 4 bases from J, with 20 bases in between. Germline values: CDR1 SGHTA, CDR2 FQGNSA. The CDR3 extends over 16 amino acids.